This T cell receptor (beta chain) was sequenced in a study of blood T cell repertoires in COVID-19 (dated by TCRdb to 2020 to 2022). Notes on the research overall: Samples from collaborators originated in the United States, Italy and Spain and spanned both the acute and convalescent phases of COVID-19. The material from the prospective study consisted of cDNA or gDNA derived from T cells, B-cell-depleted T cells, or PBMCs. The dataset comprised deeply sampled blood TCRbeta repertoires from subjects exposed to, actively infected with, or recovered from COVID-19. The repertoires were released in a freely available public database meant as a resource for research on the immune response to SARS-CoV-2. Samples came from the ongoing ImmuneRACE study (first 160 participants) plus 1,254 subjects from 6 global collaborators. The sample metadata nearly always contained a de-identified subject ID, COVID-19 status, age in years and sex. HLA class I and class II types, where available, came from metadata supplied by the sample provider rather than from assay-based typing.

The immunoSEQ Assay, a bias-controlled multiplex PCR, was used to amplify TCRbeta CDR3 regions from genomic DNA. The study's own analysis went as follows. Within the assay, amplification of reference gene primers was used to estimate how many nucleated cells each sample contained. To quantify the absolute abundance of each unique TCRbeta CDR3 rearrangement, sequence reads were collapsed and filtered. For each sample, productive Simpson clonality was calculated as the square root of Simpson's diversity index across productive rearrangements. TCRdb stores this immuneACCESS table with in-frame sequences only. Part of the clones is absent; in the studies checked, under half of the shortfall reflects unresolved V genes, and no reason is known for the rest. The V and J calls and the clone size are those of that table, but D and trimming were determined from the DNA. The sample includes a few hundred thousand clones, with 90% observed a single time. Roughly 2% of the sample is in the top ten clones.

One collaborating source in Seattle enrolled patients during active infection and followed them longitudinally through the course of disease. The collaborating institutions used their own protocols to collect whole blood in K2EDTA tubes. For TCRbeta analysis, collaborators shipped samples as frozen whole blood, isolated PBMCs, or DNA extracted from either of those sample types. CDR1 SGHDT and CDR2 YYEEEE are derived from the germline V gene. Including cysteine and phenylalanine, the CDR3 has 13 amino acids. Kept here is only the CDR3 DNA, which spans 39 bases and is read in frame from base 1. V is shortened by 3 bases, J by 10 bases, and the region joining them spans 14 bases. Results and caveats for the whole study, not just this receptor: The amount of clinical and demographic metadata varied by source and participant and was provided uncurated.

Note on this clone: Its antigen is not yet known. Nothing much larger sits one base from this clone, and base qualities are not available.

This clonotype originated in a woman aged 60-70 years with COVID-19, enrolled during active disease. The rearrangement combines TRBV5-6 with TRBJ1-3; matching of 5 bases hints at TRBD1 as the D gene. What was sequenced was peripheral blood. The CDR3 region: CASSWDWSRTIYF. The DNA sequence is TGTGCCAGCAGCTGGGACTGGTCACGTACCATATATTTT.